What follows describes a single T cell receptor beta chain. Its antigen is not identified. The data stem from a study of Ad26.COV2.S vaccination and SARS-CoV-2 variants. Overall study context: As a participant in COV1001, the donor was in the Ad26.COV2.S trial arm. Regarding the study as a whole: The breadth of spike-specific CD8+ and CD4+ T cell responses after vaccination was reportedly substantial. Using TCR breadth and depth analyses may have led to underestimated total T cell responses.

The assay was immunoSEQ multiplex PCR, and TCRdb's table has in-frame clones only and misses some. The sample lists some 350,000 clones, approximately 84% occurring once. Sample treatment: 15 to 20 received Ad26.COV2.S at low or high dose, single or two shots; roughly 5 received placebo; per-sample allocation not given. Sample collection was performed on day 63 after the first vaccine or placebo injection. Boston provided a donor who was an adult aged 18-55 years. Germline V gene data show CDR1 as DFQATT and CDR2 as SNEGSKA (reference sequence). V was shortened by 3 bases and J by 5 bases, with 4 bases between the two germline ends. This CDR3 contains 11 residues.

V gene TRBV20-1 combines with J gene TRBJ2-2, with D unresolved. The specimen comprised peripheral blood, sampled in a trial of Ad26.COV2.S vaccine versus placebo. The TCR originated in a person between 18 and 65 years old who received the Ad26.COV2.S COVID-19 vaccine or a placebo. This CDR3 is CSARKTGELFF. Written as DNA, the CDR3 is TGCAGTGCTAGGAAAACCGGGGAGCTGTTTTTT.